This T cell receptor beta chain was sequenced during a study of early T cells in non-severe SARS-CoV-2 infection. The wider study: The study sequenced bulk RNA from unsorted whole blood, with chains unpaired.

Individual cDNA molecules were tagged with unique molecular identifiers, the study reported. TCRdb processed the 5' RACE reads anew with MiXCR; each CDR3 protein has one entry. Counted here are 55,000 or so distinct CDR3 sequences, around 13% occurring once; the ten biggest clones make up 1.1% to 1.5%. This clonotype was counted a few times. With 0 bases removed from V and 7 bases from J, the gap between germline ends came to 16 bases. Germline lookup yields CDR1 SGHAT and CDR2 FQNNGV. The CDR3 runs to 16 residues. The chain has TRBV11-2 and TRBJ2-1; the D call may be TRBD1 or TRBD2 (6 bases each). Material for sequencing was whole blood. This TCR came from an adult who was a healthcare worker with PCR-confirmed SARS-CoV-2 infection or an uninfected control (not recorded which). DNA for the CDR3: TGTGCCAGCAGCTTAGATCAGGCCGGGGGCAGGAATGAGCAGTTCTTC. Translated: CASSLDQAGGRNEQFF. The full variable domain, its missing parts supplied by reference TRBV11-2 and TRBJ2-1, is EAGVAQSPRYKIIEKRQSVAFWCNPISGHATLYWYQQILGQGPKLLIQFQNNGVVDDSQLPKDRFSAERLKGVDSTLKIQPAKLEDSAVYLCASSLDQAGGRNEQFFGPGTRLTVL.